A single sample gave rise to the 8 T cell receptor beta chains below, sequenced in a study of T cell responses to AZD1222 COVID-19 vaccine. The protocol was immunoSEQ multiplex PCR, while the TCRdb copy is restricted to in-frame clones and leaves out a portion. Here the sample spans some 130,000 clones, about 87% being singletons. Sequenced here: peripheral blood, sampled on day 0 of AZD1222 vaccination. These receptors were taken from an adult in good health.

The J gene is TRBJ2-6, the V gene TRBV7-2; TRBD1 is a possible D gene (6 bases). Trimming left V 1 base short and J 1 base short, with 14 bases between. There are 18 residues in the CDR3. Germline-derived CDR1 and CDR2 are SGHTA and FQGNSA. The CDR3 region is CASSLVGVGASGANVLTF. Written as DNA, the CDR3 is TGTGCCAGCAGCTTAGTGGGTGTGGGGGCTTCTGGGGCCAACGTCCTGACTTTC.

V usage is TRBV12-5 and J usage is TRBJ1-1, with D perhaps TRBD1 (5 bases). V was pared by 6 bases and J by 6 bases, with 20 bases between. This CDR3 spans 15 amino acids. Germline V lookup: CDR1 LGHNT, CDR2 FRNRAP. The CDR3 coding sequence is TGTGCTAGTGGCCTGAGGGCAGGGCCACCCCCTGAAGCTTTCTTT. This codes for CASGLRAGPPPEAFF.

V gene TRBV6-5 combines with J gene TRBJ1-2; maybe TRBD1 (5 bases). This CDR3 has 13 residues. The germline CDR1 and CDR2 sequences are MNHEY and SVGAGI. V lost 2 bases, J lost 5 bases, and 9 bases lay in between. The CDR3 is CASSYRAGYGYTF. The CDR3 coding sequence is TGTGCCAGCAGTTACCGGGCAGGGTATGGCTACACCTTC.

The chain uses TRBV27 and TRBJ1-1, with D tentatively TRBD1 (5 bases). V was clipped by 4 bases and J by 4 bases, with 13 bases between them. Germline V gene lookup returns CDR1 MNHEY and CDR2 SMNVEV (reference sequence). The CDR3 covers 14 residues. The CDR3 spells CASSWWGPGTEAFF. The CDR3, as DNA: TGTGCCAGCAGTTGGTGGGGACCGGGCACTGAAGCTTTCTTT.

The rearrangement links TRBV5-8 to TRBJ2-1, with 14 bases fitting TRBD2. CDR3 length: 15 residues. Germline V lookup: CDR1 SGHTS, CDR2 YDEGEE. Trimming took 6 bases from V and 9 from J; bases not matched to a gene: 8. The CDR3: CASTPGLAGATEQFF. CDR3 nucleotide sequence: TGTGCCAGCACCCCGGGACTAGCGGGAGCCACTGAGCAGTTCTTC.

The J gene is TRBJ1-2, the V gene TRBV4-3; TRBD1 is a possible D gene (6 bases). V lost 1 base, J lost 4 bases, and 10 bases lay in between. This CDR3 has 14 amino acids. Germline values: CDR1 LGHNA, CDR2 YSLEER. CDR3 nucleotides: TGCGCCAGCAGCCAAGGCTCAGGGGTCTATGGCTACACCTTC. This gives the protein CASSQGSGVYGYTF.

V and J are TRBV12-2 and TRBJ2-3. TRBV12-2 is labeled a pseudogene. This CDR3 region has 13 residues. CDR3 DNA sequence: TGTGCAAGTCGCTTAGGGAGCACAGATACGCAGTATTTT. This gives the protein CASRLGSTDTQYF.

The chain joins TRBV4-2 to TRBJ1-2; D is uncertain. Germline-derived CDR1 and CDR2 are LGHNA and YNFKEQ. The CDR3 spans 14 residues. V lost 1 base and J 8 bases, leaving 14 bases between the germline ends. CDR3 bases: TGTGCCAGCAGCCAAGGGCCACCCGACCACGGCTACACCTTC. It specifies CASSQGPPDHGYTF.